Presented here are 20 T cell receptor beta chains from one specimen sequenced in a study of T cells after posttransplantation cyclophosphamide. Produced via immunoSEQ multiplex PCR; TCRdb's table is partial and in-frame only. The sample offers some 38,000 clones and no singletons, the top ten holding roughly 2.5%. The specimen was PBMCs. The source is a man aged 50-60 years in good health, CMV-negative, and a related stem cell transplant donor.

The chain joins TRBV19 to TRBJ1-5; 7 nucleotides agree with TRBD1. This CDR3 has 14 amino acids. Trimming took 9 bases from V and 4 from J; bases not matched to a gene: 9. CDR1 and CDR2 from the germline V gene are LNHDA and SQIVND (reference sequence). The CDR3 DNA sequence: TGTGCCAGCGCCGGGACAGCGTTTAATCAGCCCCAGCATTTT. Translation: CASAGTAFNQPQHF.

Only a few counts were recorded for this clone. The gene calls are TRBV5-4 and TRBJ2-5; D is possibly TRBD1 (6 bases). The end of the DNA is better explained by TRBJ2-7, so the J call may be wrong. The CDR3 contains 14 residues. Per the germline V gene, CDR1 is SGHNT and CDR2 is YYREEE (reference sequence). CDR3 protein: CASSITGTLYEQYF. The CDR3 DNA follows: TGTGCCAGCAGCATAACCGGGACACTATACGAGCAGTACTTC.

The V gene is TRBV4-1, the J gene TRBJ2-7, with a possible D match to TRBD2 (6 bases). The ends were cut back, 2 bases at V and 1 base at J, with 9 bases in the middle. This CDR3 region has 14 residues. Germline V lookup: CDR1 MGHRA, CDR2 YSYEKL. CDR3 sequence: CASSQFGGSYEQYF. CDR3 DNA: TGCGCCAGCAGCCAATTCGGGGGTTCCTACGAGCAGTACTTC.

Ten or more counts support this clone. This sequence joins TRBV7-9 and TRBJ2-3; perhaps TRBD1 as D (6 bases). Germline V gene sequence: CDR1 SEHNR, CDR2 FQNEAQ (reference sequence). The CDR3 has 14 amino acids. V lost 1 base and J 6 bases, leaving 11 bases between the germline ends. The CDR3 spells CASSLDTQGDTQYF. The DNA for the CDR3 is TGTGCCAGCAGCTTAGACACCCAGGGGGATACGCAGTATTTT. Combining the CDR3 with reference TRBV7-9 and TRBJ2-3 gives the whole variable domain DTGVSQNPRHKITKRGQNVTFRCDPISEHNRLYWYRQTLGQGPEFLTYFQNEAQLEKSRLLSDRFSAERPKGSFSTLEIQRTEQGDSAMYLCASSLDTQGDTQYFGPGTRLTVL.

This clone was counted at least ten times. The chain employs TRBV5-1 and TRBJ1-6; possibly TRBD1 for D (6 bases). The length of the CDR3 is 17 residues. Trimming shortened V by 0 bases and J by 4 bases, and 14 bases separated the two germline ends. From germline, CDR1 is SGHRS and CDR2 YFSETQ. In DNA, the CDR3 is TGCGCCAGCAGCTTGGAAGTGTCCGGACAGTATAATTCACCCCTCCACTTT. Translated: CASSLEVSGQYNSPLHF.

This clone was observed at least ten times. The chain has TRBV9 and TRBJ2-5; no clear D. CDR1 SGDLS and CDR2 YYNGEE come from the germline V gene. V was pared by 2 bases and J by 2 bases, with 10 bases between. This CDR3 spans 14 amino acids. In nucleotides, the CDR3 is TGTGCCAGCAGCGTGTTAGACTGGCAAGAGACCCAGTACTTC. Translated: CASSVLDWQETQYF.

This clone was counted ten times or more. This chain uses TRBV5-1 with TRBJ2-5; D possibly corresponds to TRBD1 (5 bases). The CDR3 spans 15 residues. CDR1 and CDR2 (germline): SGHRS, YFSETQ. V lost 3 bases to trimming and J lost 1 base, with 13 bases between them. The CDR3 DNA reads as TGCGCCAGCAGCTACTACAGGAACCTCCAAGAGACCCAGTACTTC. Translation: CASSYYRNLQETQYF.

At least ten counts were recorded for this clone. The chain has TRBV5-8 and TRBJ2-3; TRBD1 matches at 8 bases. V lost 3 bases to trimming and J lost 5 bases; unmatched junction nucleotides: 5. Germline CDR1 SGHTS, CDR2 YDEGEE. CDR3 length: 14 residues. CDR3 sequence: CASSSTGVEDTQYF. DNA for the CDR3: TGTGCCAGCAGCTCGACAGGGGTAGAAGATACGCAGTATTTT. The full variable domain, with the rest looked up from reference TRBV5-8 and TRBJ2-3, is EAGVTQSPTHLIKTRGQQATLRCSPISGHTSVYWYQQALGLGLQFLLWYDEGEERNRGNFPPRFSGRQFPNYSSELNVNALELEDSALYLCASSSTGVEDTQYFGPGTRLTVL.

This clone was seen at least ten times. The DNA of the CDR3 is TGTGCCACCAGCCCAAGGACAGGGGGGAACTATGGCTACACCTTC. It yields the protein CATSPRTGGNYGYTF. This rearrangement joins TRBV15 to TRBJ1-2, with TRBD1 identical over 10 bases. J gave up 2 bases and V 5 bases, and 5 bases lay outside the gene matches. This CDR3 has 15 residues. Germline V gene data show CDR1 as LNHNV and CDR2 as YYDKDF (reference sequence).

Many counts were recorded for this clone. The genes are TRBV2 and TRBJ2-1, with 7 bases identical to TRBD1. The CDR3 extends over 13 amino acids. The junction had 8 bases not matched to a gene; V was cut back by 8 bases and J by 7 bases. Germline lookup yields CDR1 SNHLY and CDR2 FYNNEI. CDR3 amino acids: CASHRGTSNEQFF. The CDR3 DNA sequence: TGTGCCAGCCACAGGGGTACTAGTAATGAGCAGTTCTTC.

This clone occurred many times. The V gene is TRBV4-2, the J gene TRBJ1-3, with D possibly being TRBD1 (5 bases). The germline V gene has CDR1 LGHNA and CDR2 YNFKEQ. V lost 0 bases and J lost 2, with 14 bases in between. CDR3 length equals 17 residues. The CDR3 reads CASSQDGSGGAGNTIYF. CDR3 bases: TGTGCCAGCAGCCAAGATGGGTCCGGAGGGGCTGGAAACACCATATATTTT.

This clone was seen at least ten times. The chain links TRBV15 to TRBJ1-1, with D perhaps TRBD1 (6 bases). Germline V gene lookup returns CDR1 LNHNV and CDR2 YYDKDF (reference sequence). The CDR3 is made up of 12 amino acids. V lost 1 base to trimming and J lost 8 bases, with 8 bases between them. The CDR3 spells CATSRVTGEAFF. The CDR3 DNA reads TGTGCCACCAGCAGAGTCACAGGGGAAGCTTTCTTT.

There are a few counts of this clone. This chain links TRBV7-6 with TRBJ1-1; 7 nucleotides line up with TRBD1. CDR1 SGHVS and CDR2 FNYEAQ come from the germline V gene. This CDR3 spans 16 amino acids. The V segment lost 0 bases and the J segment 4 bases; nucleotides outside the gene matches: 8. CDR3 region: CASSLAGGTMRTEAFF. The CDR3 bases are TGTGCCAGCAGCTTAGCAGGGGGCACGATGCGCACTGAAGCTTTCTTT.

This clone was counted a few times. At one of its ends the junction is not consistent with the germline gene, which may arise from a read error. The genes are TRBV7-9 and TRBJ2-7; 13 bases map to TRBD2. This CDR3 is 16 amino acids long. Germline V gives CDR1 SEHNR, CDR2 FQNEAQ (reference sequence). CDR3: CASSSPGLAGRIEPYF. CDR3 DNA sequence: TGTGCCAGCAGCTCCCCGGGACTAGCGGGACGTATTGAGCCGTACTTC. Full variable domain (remainder filled in from reference TRBV7-9 and TRBJ2-7): DTGVSQNPRHKITKRGQNVTFRCDPISEHNRLYWYRQTLGQGPEFLTYFQNEAQLEKSRLLSDRFSAERPKGSFSTLEIQRTEQGDSAMYLCASSSPGLAGRIEPYFGPGTRLTVT.

This clone was observed a few times. This chain connects TRBV7-2 to TRBJ1-2, with D uncertain. V lost 3 bases, J lost 0 bases, and 11 bases lay in between. CDR1 is SGHTA and CDR2 is FQGNSA in the germline V gene. The CDR3 length is 15 residues. The CDR3 region is CASSLLTRSNYGYTF. CDR3 coding DNA: TGTGCCAGCAGCTTGCTGACAAGATCTAACTATGGCTACACCTTC.

This clone was seen at least ten times. This chain joins TRBV7-9 and TRBJ2-6; D uncertain. Trimming took 4 bases from V and 2 from J, leaving 6 bases between them. CDR1 is SEHNR, CDR2 FQNEAQ, per germline (reference sequence). There are 14 residues in the CDR3. CDR3 sequence reads: CASSSYAGANVLTF. Written as DNA, the CDR3 is TGTGCCAGCAGCTCTTATGCTGGGGCCAACGTCCTGACTTTC.

This clone was picked up many times. The chain uses TRBV7-3 and TRBJ2-7; a weak D match, TRBD2 (5 bases). Trimming took 4 bases from V and 4 from J, leaving 14 bases between them. The CDR3 is 14 residues long. Per the germline V gene, CDR1 is SGHTA and CDR2 is FQGTGA. The CDR3 loop is CASSSGGGYYEQYF. In DNA, the CDR3 is TGTGCCAGCAGCTCAGGCGGCGGGTATTACGAGCAGTACTTC.

This clone showed up many times. The chain carries TRBV9 and TRBJ1-3, with no clear D. The CDR3 is 15 residues long. Germline values: CDR1 SGDLS, CDR2 YYNGEE. V gave up 0 bases and J gave up 0 bases, with 7 bases separating them. As DNA, the CDR3 is TGTGCCAGCAGCGTAGGGGAGTACTCTGGAAACACCATATATTTT. Residues: CASSVGEYSGNTIYF.

This clone showed up many times. The J gene is TRBJ1-5, the V gene TRBV15; the match to TRBD1 covers 10 bases. The trim removed 3 bases at V and 5 bases at J, leaving 4 bases unmatched. There are 15 residues in the CDR3. The germline CDR1 and CDR2 sequences are LNHNV and YYDKDF (reference sequence). The CDR3 DNA reads as TGTGCCACCAGCAGGAGGGGACAGGGGTATCAGCCCCAGCATTTT. Protein product: CATSRRGQGYQPQHF.

The sample holds many counts of this clone. The chain uses TRBV7-6 and TRBJ2-5; tentative D call: TRBD1 (5 bases). Trimming stripped 3 bases from V and 9 bases from J, with 11 bases between. Germline CDR1 reads SGHVS; CDR2 reads FNYEAQ. The CDR3 length is 12 residues. As DNA, the CDR3 is TGTGCCAGCAGCTTGCAGGGTATGGCCCAGTACTTC. Translation: CASSLQGMAQYF. Full variable domain (missing parts from reference TRBV7-6 and TRBJ2-5): GAGVSQSPRYKVTKRGQDVALRCDPISGHVSLYWYRQALGQGPEFLTYFNYEAQQDKSGLPNDRFSAERPEGSISTLTIQRTEQRDSAMYRCASSLQGMAQYFGPGTRLLVL.